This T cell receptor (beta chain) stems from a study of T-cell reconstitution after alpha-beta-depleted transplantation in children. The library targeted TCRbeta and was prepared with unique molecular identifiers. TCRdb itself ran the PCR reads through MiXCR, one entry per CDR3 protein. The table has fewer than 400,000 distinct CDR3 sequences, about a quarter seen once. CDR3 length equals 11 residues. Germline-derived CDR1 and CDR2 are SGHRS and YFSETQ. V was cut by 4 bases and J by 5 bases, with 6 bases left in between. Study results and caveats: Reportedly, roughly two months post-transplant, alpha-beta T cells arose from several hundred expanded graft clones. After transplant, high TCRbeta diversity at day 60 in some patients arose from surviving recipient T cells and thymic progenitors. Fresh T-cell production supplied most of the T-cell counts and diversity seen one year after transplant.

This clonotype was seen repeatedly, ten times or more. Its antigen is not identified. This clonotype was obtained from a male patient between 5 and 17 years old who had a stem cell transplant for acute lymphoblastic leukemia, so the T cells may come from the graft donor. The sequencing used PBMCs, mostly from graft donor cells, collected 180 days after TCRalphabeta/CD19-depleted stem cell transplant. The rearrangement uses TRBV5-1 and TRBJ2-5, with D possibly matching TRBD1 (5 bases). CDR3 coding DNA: TGCGCCAGCAGCAACAGGGAGACCCAGTACTTC. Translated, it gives CASSNRETQYF.